This TCR beta chain originates from a study of T-cell memory formation after mild COVID-19. This clonotype was observed at least ten times. The CDR3 spans 12 residues. Germline V CDR1 and CDR2: SGHRS, YFSETQ. V was trimmed by 7 bases and J by 5 bases, leaving 11 bases between them. TCRdb processed the 5' RACE reads anew with MiXCR; each CDR3 protein has one entry. The repertoire holds about 290,000 distinct CDR3 sequences, about a sixth seen once, with 20% to 25% in the top ten. The sequenced sample consisted of PBMCs or a T cell subset sorted from them (not recorded which). The clonotype comes from a man younger than 30 who had mild COVID-19 (a few samples of this study predate the infection). Cell type and time point are not known. This chain joins TRBV5-1 and TRBJ2-3; D not certain. CDR3 amino acids: CASGVSGDTQYF. CDR3 sequence (DNA): TGCGCCAGCGGGGTATCGGGAGATACGCAGTATTTT.